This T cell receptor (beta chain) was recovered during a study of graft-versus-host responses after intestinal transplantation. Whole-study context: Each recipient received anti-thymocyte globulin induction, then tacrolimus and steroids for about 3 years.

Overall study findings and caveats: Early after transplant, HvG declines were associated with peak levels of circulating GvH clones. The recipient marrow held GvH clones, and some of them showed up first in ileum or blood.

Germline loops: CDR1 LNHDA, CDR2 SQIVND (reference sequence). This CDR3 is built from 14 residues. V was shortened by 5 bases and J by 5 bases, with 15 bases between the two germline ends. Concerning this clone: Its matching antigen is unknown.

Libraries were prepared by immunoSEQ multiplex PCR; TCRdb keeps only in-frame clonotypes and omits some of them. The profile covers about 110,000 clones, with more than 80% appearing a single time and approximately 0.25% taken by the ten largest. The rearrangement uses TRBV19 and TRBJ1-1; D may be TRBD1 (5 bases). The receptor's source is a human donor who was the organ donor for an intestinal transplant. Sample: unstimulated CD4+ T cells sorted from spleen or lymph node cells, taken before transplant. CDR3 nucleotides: TGTGCCAGTAGTTTGAGGGGCGGGGGAACTGAAGCTTTCTTT. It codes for CASSLRGGGTEAFF.